In this sample, the clone carrying this T cell receptor beta chain turned up a few times. Building of the TCR beta libraries involved iRepertoire HTBI primers and Arm-PCR of CDR3 regions. TCRdb recomputed calls from the multiplex PCR reads with MiXCR, one row per CDR3 protein. The repertoire has about 430,000 distinct CDR3 sequences, over 20% of them found once; the top ten carry 14%. The data were taken from a study of regulatory T cells in long-lasting Graves disease. Trimming pared 6 bases from V and 0 bases from J, leaving 11 bases between. Germline loops: CDR1 SGHRS, CDR2 YFSETQ. There are 14 residues in the CDR3. The time point was: persistent/refractory GD, antithyroid drugs over 5 years with positive TRAb. From RNA extracted from PBMCs, the TCR library was made.

The sequence derives from a female donor with Graves disease. This material consisted of peripheral blood mononuclear cells (PBMCs), taken when the disease was refractory, from a patient treated with antithyroid drugs. V usage is TRBV5-1 and J usage is TRBJ2-3; either TRBD1 or TRBD2 may supply D (5 bases each). The CDR3 sequence: CASNNWDSTDTQYF. The DNA for the CDR3 is TGCGCCAGCAACAACTGGGACAGCACAGATACGCAGTATTTT. The full variable domain, in which reference TRBV5-1 and TRBJ2-3 provide the parts outside the CDR3, is KAGVTQTPRYLIKTRGQQVTLSCSPISGHRSVSWYQQTPGQGLQFLFEYFSETQRNKGNFPGRFSGRQFSNSRSEMNVSTLELGDSALYLCASNNWDSTDTQYFGPGTRLTVL.